The entry that follows covers one TCR beta chain sequence. What it binds is unknown. Beta-chain TCR CDR3 regions were amplified from RNA transcripts. HTBI primers primed a first-round RT-PCR, and a second-round multiplex PCR followed. TCRdb passed the multiplex PCR reads through MiXCR, listing each CDR3 protein once. The repertoire has about 700,000 distinct CDR3 sequences, over 40% of them found once; the top ten carry 3% to 3.5%. The data were obtained in a study of Graves' ophthalmopathy and Graves' hyperthyroidism. Across the whole study: No treatment had been given when peripheral blood was collected at initial diagnosis.

Ophthalmopathy donors showed moderate-to-severe activity, CAS ≥3, NOSPECS ≥4 and a duration under 3 months. CDR3 length equals 16 residues. V lost 0 bases to trimming and J lost 4 bases; unmatched junction nucleotides: 5. The germline gives CDR1 SGHNT, CDR2 YYREEE (reference sequence). General observations from the study: Appearing in blood as well were most expanded thyroid clonotypes above 0.001 frequency.

This TCR was sampled from an adult man with Graves' ophthalmopathy. J is TRBJ2-5 and V is TRBV5-4, with 11 bases identical to TRBD2. Sequencing was performed on peripheral blood. CDR3 in amino acids: CASSLASGGLAETQYF. The CDR3 coding sequence is TGTGCCAGCAGCTTGGCTAGCGGGGGGTTGGCAGAGACCCAGTACTTC.